This passage covers 32 T cell receptor beta chains from one sample sequenced in a study of T cell responses to AZD1222 COVID-19 vaccine (dated by TCRdb to the early 2020s). This specimen's time point label, interpreted: baseline before first vaccination. Receptor libraries were prepared by the immunoSEQ multiplex PCR assay. Not all clones reach the TCRdb copy of this immuneACCESS table, which keeps in-frame sequences only. Checked studies attribute under half of the gap to unresolved V genes and leave the rest unexplained. The sample table contains some 110,000 clones; only one count was recorded for approximately 83% of them. Of the sample, roughly 9.9% falls within the top ten clones. The input for sequencing was peripheral blood, taken on day 0 of AZD1222 vaccination. These receptors all stem from an adult in good health.

The rearrangement links TRBV12-3 or TRBV12-4 to TRBJ2-7; D might be TRBD1 (6 bases). With 8 bases removed from V and 2 bases from J, the gap between germline ends came to 13 bases. The CDR3 totals 13 residues. CDR3 DNA sequence: TGTGCCAGCGGCGCCGGGACACCCTACGAGCAGTACTTC. It encodes CASGAGTPYEQYF.

The chain uses TRBV19 and TRBJ1-2; possible D gene TRBD1, 6 bases. Germline V lookup: CDR1 LNHDA, CDR2 SQIVND (reference sequence). V was cut by 8 bases and J by 2 bases, with 12 bases left in between. The CDR3 has 13 amino acids. In nucleotides, the CDR3 is TGTGCCAGTGTCCGAACAGGGAACTATGGCTACACCTTC. As protein: CASVRTGNYGYTF.

The chain is built from TRBV6-2 or TRBV6-3 and TRBJ2-7, with D hard to call. CDR1 is MNHEY, CDR2 SVGEGT, per germline. The CDR3 has 13 amino acids. Trimming shortened V by 3 bases and J by 0 bases, and 6 bases separated the two germline ends. This CDR3 reads CASSYDGSYEQYF. Here the CDR3 DNA reads TGTGCCAGCAGTTATGACGGCTCCTACGAGCAGTACTTC.

V gene TRBV21-1 combines with J gene TRBJ1-5; the table names TRBD1, a call not compared with the DNA. TRBV21-1 is annotated as a pseudogene. The CDR3 length is 15 residues. In DNA form, the CDR3 reads TGTGCCAGCAGAGCCGAGGACAGGGTCCATCGGCCCCAGCATTTT. Translation gives CASRAEDRVHRPQHF.

Only one count was recorded for this clone. The J gene is TRBJ2-7, the V gene TRBV29-1; 10 positions agree with TRBD1. V shed 0 bases, J shed 9 bases, and the junction held 8 bases outside the gene matches. The CDR3 sequence is 14 residues long. Germline V gene lookup returns CDR1 SQVTM and CDR2 ANQGSEA. The CDR3 region has the DNA TGCAGCGTTGAAGAGTGGACAGGGGGAATAGTGCAGTACTTC. Protein sequence: CSVEEWTGGIVQYF.

V and J are TRBV27 and TRBJ2-2; 11 positions match TRBD2. V lost 5 bases and J lost 9; bases outside the gene matches: 11. Germline CDR1 MNHEY, CDR2 SMNVEV (reference sequence). The CDR3 is 16 amino acids. CDR3 nucleotides: TGTGCCAGCAGTCCCCAACTAGCGGGAGAGTCTCGGGAGCTGTTTTTT. Translating it yields CASSPQLAGESRELFF.

This rearrangement joins TRBV7-9 to TRBJ2-2; TRBD1 agrees at 7 bases. Germline-derived CDR1 and CDR2 are SEHNR and FQNEAQ (reference sequence). The J segment lost 3 bases and the V segment lost 5 bases, leaving 6 bases of the junction unmatched. The CDR3 contains 15 residues. DNA for the CDR3: TGTGCCAGCAGCCATCCGACAGGGTACACCGGGGAGCTGTTTTTT. Amino acids: CASSHPTGYTGELFF.

V is TRBV6-5 and J is TRBJ1-1; maybe TRBD1 (5 bases). Germline loops: CDR1 MNHEY, CDR2 SVGAGI. The CDR3 runs to 13 residues. V was trimmed by 2 bases and J by 2 bases, leaving 6 bases between them. The CDR3 nucleotides read TGTGCCAGCAGTTACCGGGACAACACTGAAGCTTTCTTT. Translation gives CASSYRDNTEAFF.

The V call is TRBV28, the J call TRBJ2-7; 7 bases are a match to TRBD2. Germline CDR1 reads MDHEN; CDR2 reads SYDVKM. The ends lost 1 base at V and 4 bases at J; junction bases unmatched: 4. This CDR3 has 14 amino acids. Written as DNA, the CDR3 is TGTGCCAGCAGTTTATACGGGACTAATTACGAGCAGTACTTC. Translation gives CASSLYGTNYEQYF.

V is TRBV25-1 and J is TRBJ2-1; tentatively, D is TRBD2 (6 bases). The CDR3 covers 13 residues. V was pared by 8 bases and J by 0 bases, with 8 bases between. Germline CDR1 MGHDK, CDR2 SYGVNS. The CDR3 sequence is CASAGLSYNEQFF. The DNA for the CDR3 is TGTGCCAGCGCGGGGCTCTCCTACAATGAGCAGTTCTTC.

The V call is TRBV15, the J call TRBJ2-3; no clear D. Germline V gene sequence: CDR1 LNHNV, CDR2 YYDKDF (reference sequence). The CDR3 totals 14 residues. The ends were cut back, 0 bases at V and 4 bases at J, with 8 bases in the middle. The CDR3 coding sequence is TGTGCCACCAGCAGAGAACATCGCGCAGATACGCAGTATTTT. It translates to CATSREHRADTQYF.

The chain is built from TRBV2 and TRBJ2-7; the D gene is possibly TRBD1 (5 bases). V dropped 4 bases and J dropped 2 bases, with 9 bases sitting between them. This CDR3 is built from 13 residues. The germline CDR1 and CDR2 sequences are SNHLY and FYNNEI. The CDR3 loop reads CASSATDPYEQYF. CDR3 sequence (DNA): TGTGCCAGCAGTGCGACAGATCCCTACGAGCAGTACTTC.

As for this clone: Other DNA sequences from this sample encode an identical CDR3 as well. This chain links TRBV28 with TRBJ1-5, with D hard to call. This CDR3 is 13 amino acids long. Trimming shortened V by 3 bases and J by 3 bases, and 6 bases separated the two germline ends. Per germline, CDR1 MDHEN and CDR2 SYDVKM. CDR3 protein: CASSFPPNQPQHF. For the CDR3, the DNA is TGTGCCAGCAGTTTCCCGCCCAATCAGCCCCAGCATTTT.

The chain carries TRBV7-3 and TRBJ2-1; 12 nucleotides agree with TRBD2. V was clipped by 5 bases and J by 6 bases; unmatched bases: 8. Germline CDR1 is SGHTA and CDR2 is FQGTGA. This CDR3 region has 16 residues. In nucleotides, the CDR3 is TGTGCCAGCAGCCCTAGGACTAGCGGGAATCCCAATGAGCAGTTCTTC. Translating it yields CASSPRTSGNPNEQFF.

The V gene is TRBV6-6, the J gene TRBJ1-1; 8 bases are a match to TRBD1. V shed 2 bases and J 4 bases; nucleotides not matched to a gene: 9. The germline V gene has CDR1 MNHNY and CDR2 SVGAGI (reference sequence). The CDR3 runs to 16 residues. CDR3 nucleotides: TGTGCCAGCAGTTACGGTGACAGGGGAGGAGGCACTGAAGCTTTCTTT. Protein sequence: CASSYGDRGGGTEAFF.

This rearrangement joins TRBV27 to TRBJ1-4; D may be TRBD1 (5 bases). Germline V CDR1 and CDR2: MNHEY, SMNVEV (reference sequence). The CDR3 consists of 13 residues. Trimming took off 5 bases at V and 8 bases at J, with 12 bases between the two ends. The CDR3 DNA reads TGTGCCAGCAGTCCCAGGGAAGGGGAAAAACTGTTTTTT. This gives the protein CASSPREGEKLFF.

This sequence joins TRBV18 and TRBJ1-2, with 10 bases fitting TRBD1. The CDR3 runs 16 residues. Trimming at V came to 6 bases and at J to 6 bases, leaving 13 bases not matched to a gene. Germline loops: CDR1 KGHSH, CDR2 LQKENI. The CDR3 here is CASSRDRGGQVHGYTF. In nucleotides, the CDR3 is TGTGCCAGCTCGCGGGACAGGGGAGGGCAGGTCCATGGCTACACCTTC.

In regard to this clone: This same CDR3 is encoded by further DNA sequences in the sample. The chain combines TRBV11-2 with TRBJ1-1; D unclear. V lost 0 bases to trimming and J lost 2 bases, with 4 bases between them. Germline CDR1 is SGHAT and CDR2 is FQNNGV. The CDR3 is made up of 13 amino acids. Here the CDR3 DNA reads TGTGCCAGCAGCTTAGACAGAAACACTGAAGCTTTCTTT. Its protein is CASSLDRNTEAFF.

The table lists this clone with a count of one. The CDR3 bases are TGTGCCAGCAGTTTAGGAGGAGAGAGAGGGAACACCATATATTTT. It codes for CASSLGGERGNTIYF. This chain joins TRBV28 and TRBJ1-3; no reliable D call. V was shortened by 2 bases and J by 7 bases, with 15 bases between the two germline ends. The CDR3 extends over 15 amino acids. Germline values: CDR1 MDHEN, CDR2 SYDVKM.

Here the CDR3 DNA reads TGCGCCAGCAGGGTAGCGGGCACAGATACGCAGTATTTT. Its protein product is CASRVAGTDTQYF. The V gene is TRBV10-2, the J gene TRBJ2-3; D may be TRBD2 (6 bases). There are 13 residues in the CDR3. The germline V gene encodes CDR1 WSHSY and CDR2 SAAADI. Trimming removed 6 bases at V and 1 base at J, with 8 bases between.

The chain couples TRBV4-1 to TRBJ2-7; TRBD2 might be the D (6 bases). Germline V CDR1 and CDR2: MGHRA, YSYEKL. V was shortened by 1 base and J by 4 bases, with 11 bases between the two germline ends. The CDR3 is 14 residues long. The CDR3 spells CASSQGEVLYEQYF. For the CDR3, the DNA is TGCGCCAGCAGCCAAGGGGAGGTCCTGTACGAGCAGTACTTC.

This clone was detected only a few times. The chain carries TRBV5-1 and TRBJ2-1, with 12 nucleotides matching TRBD2. From germline, CDR1 is SGHRS and CDR2 YFSETQ. The CDR3 runs to 16 residues. V was pared by 4 bases and J by 4 bases, with 6 bases of the junction left unmatched. DNA for the CDR3: TGCGCCAGCAGCCGAGGACTAGCGGGACCTTACAATGAGCAGTTCTTC. This gives the protein CASSRGLAGPYNEQFF.

This rearrangement joins TRBV20-1 to TRBJ2-7; the D gene is possibly TRBD2 (7 bases). Trimming removed 3 bases at V and 1 base at J, with 10 bases between. This CDR3 has 13 residues. The germline CDR1 and CDR2 sequences are DFQATT and SNEGSKA (reference sequence). The CDR3 region is CSASRGASYEQYF. DNA of the CDR3: TGCAGTGCTAGTCGGGGGGCGTCCTACGAGCAGTACTTC.

Turning to this clone: This sample also contains other DNA sequences that code for the same CDR3. The rearrangement joins TRBV28 to TRBJ1-5; D possibly corresponds to TRBD1 (6 bases). CDR3 length: 13 amino acids. CDR1 is MDHEN and CDR2 is SYDVKM in the germline V gene. The germline V and J ends were trimmed by 6 bases and 4 bases, with 10 bases remaining between them. As DNA, the CDR3 is TGTGCCAGCAGCCTGACAGGAAATCAGCCCCAGCATTTT. This sequence encodes CASSLTGNQPQHF.

About this clone: The sample carries other DNA sequences with the same CDR3. J is TRBJ2-7 and V is TRBV4-1, with 7 bases that match TRBD1. This CDR3 has 15 amino acids. Trimming took 3 bases from V and 2 from J; bases not matched to a gene: 7. The germline V gene has CDR1 MGHRA and CDR2 YSYEKL. Written as DNA, the CDR3 is TGCGCCAGCAGCCATGGGACAGCAACTGCCTACGAGCAGTACTTC. Translation gives CASSHGTATAYEQYF.

The V gene is TRBV18, the J gene TRBJ1-5; D remains ambiguous. Germline V gene sequence: CDR1 KGHSH, CDR2 LQKENI. The CDR3 loop spans 14 amino acids. The V and J ends lost 1 base and 0 bases respectively, with 4 bases between them. The DNA of the CDR3 is TGTGCCAGCTCACCACGCGTTAGCAATCAGCCCCAGCATTTT. Translating gives CASSPRVSNQPQHF.

V usage is TRBV7-2 and J usage is TRBJ2-3, with D perhaps matching TRBD2 (6 bases). The germline V gene has CDR1 SGHTA and CDR2 FQGNSA. The CDR3 sequence is 13 residues long. V lost 2 bases and J lost 6, with 9 bases in between. CDR3 residues: CASSLPGEDTQYF. Here the CDR3 DNA reads TGTGCCAGCAGCTTACCGGGGGAGGATACGCAGTATTTT. The entire variable domain, with the rest obtained from reference TRBV7-2 and TRBJ2-3, is as follows: GAGVSQSPSNKVTEKGKDVELRCDPISGHTALYWYRQSLGQGLEFLIYFQGNSAPDKSGLPSDRFSAERTGGSVSTLTIQRTQQEDSAVYLCASSLPGEDTQYFGPGTRLTVL.

This clone was observed once. The chain uses TRBV7-2 and TRBJ2-7; no clear D gene. The CDR3 runs to 14 residues. The germline V gene has CDR1 SGHTA and CDR2 FQGNSA. The germline V and J ends were trimmed by 0 bases and 1 base, with 7 bases remaining between them. The CDR3 loop reads CASSLAAGSYEQYF. Written as DNA, the CDR3 is TGTGCCAGCAGCTTAGCGGCCGGATCCTACGAGCAGTACTTC.

This clone was counted between two and nine times. This rearrangement joins TRBV4-1 to TRBJ1-1, with a tentative D call TRBD1 (6 bases). Germline values: CDR1 MGHRA, CDR2 YSYEKL. The CDR3 is 16 residues long. The V gene lost 0 bases and the J gene lost 1 base, with 12 bases spanning the gap. CDR3 bases: TGCGCCAGCAGCCAAGATCGCAGGGGAAGGAACACTGAAGCTTTCTTT. It codes for CASSQDRRGRNTEAFF.

CDR3 nucleotide sequence: TGTGCCAGCAGCTTCGAACAGGGGACTGAAGCTTTCTTT. Translating gives CASSFEQGTEAFF. The chain recombines TRBV7-9 with TRBJ1-1; 7 positions match TRBD1. Trimming took 3 bases from V and 5 from J; bases not matched to a gene: 3. CDR3 length: 13 residues. Per the germline V gene, CDR1 is SEHNR and CDR2 is FQNEAQ (reference sequence).

The chain employs TRBV27 and TRBJ2-2; 8 nucleotides match TRBD2. The germline CDR1 and CDR2 sequences are MNHEY and SMNVEV (reference sequence). Unmatched junction bases numbered 1, after V lost 7 bases and J lost 6 bases. The CDR3 is 12 residues long. CDR3 nucleotide sequence: TGTGCCAGCAAACTAGCGGCCGGGGAGCTGTTTTTT. Its protein is CASKLAAGELFF.

The CDR3 DNA follows: TGTGCCAGCAGCCCCCGGGAGGCCGGGGAGCTGTTTTTT. Translation: CASSPREAGELFF. The rearrangement joins TRBV7-8 to TRBJ2-2; 7 bases match TRBD2. Germline trimming cut 5 bases from V and 6 bases from J; bases unmatched to any gene: 3. CDR3 length: 13 amino acids. The V gene's germline CDR1 is SGHVS and CDR2 FQNEAQ.